This T cell receptor beta chain came from a study of blood T cell repertoires in COVID-19 (dated by TCRdb to 2020 to 2021). Study-level background: Samples covering the acute and convalescent phases of COVID-19 were provided by collaborators in the United States, Italy and Spain. Where available, HLA class I and class II types were obtained from metadata supplied by the sample provider rather than from assay-based typing. The material from the prospective study consisted of cDNA or gDNA derived from T cells, B-cell-depleted T cells, or PBMCs. Subjects who had been exposed to COVID-19, were actively infected with it, or had recovered from it provided the deeply sampled blood TCRbeta repertoires that made up the dataset. The sample metadata nearly always contained a de-identified subject ID, COVID-19 status, age in years and sex. The repertoires were released in a freely available public database meant as a resource for research on the immune response to SARS-CoV-2. The samples were drawn from the first 160 participants of the ongoing ImmuneRACE study and from 1,254 subjects provided by 6 global collaborators.

Study-wide findings and limitations: The amount of clinical and demographic metadata varied by source and participant and was provided uncurated.

From V the trimming removes 8 bases and from J it removes 3 bases, while the gene matches leave 10 bases of the junction unaccounted for. CDR1 MNHNY and CDR2 SVGAGI were looked up in the germline V gene (reference sequence). From the cysteine through the phenylalanine, the CDR3 covers 16 amino acids. This entry keeps only the CDR3 DNA: 48 bases, framed from base 1. As concerns this clone: Its specific antigen is unknown. The input lacks base qualities; no much larger clone sits a single base away.

TCRbeta CDR3 regions were amplified from genomic DNA using the immunoSEQ Assay, a bias-controlled multiplex PCR. The authors' analysis ran thus. The number of nucleated cells in each sample was estimated from the amplification of reference gene primers within the assay. Sequence reads were collapsed and filtered to measure the absolute abundance of every unique TCRbeta CDR3 rearrangement. For each sample, productive Simpson clonality was calculated as the square root of Simpson's diversity index across productive rearrangements. TCRdb holds this immuneACCESS table with in-frame rearrangements only. Some clones are missing; in checked studies, unresolved V genes explain under half, and the rest has no known cause. The DNA was the basis for D and trimming; V, J and clone size are from that table. The sample table lists roughly 100,000 clones, 60% to 85% of them with a count of one. Of the sample, 6.2% is held by the ten largest clones.

One collaborating source in Seattle enrolled patients while the patients were actively infected and followed the patients over time throughout the course of disease. Each collaborating institution followed its own protocols to collect whole blood in K2EDTA tubes. For TCRbeta analysis, collaborators shipped samples in one of three forms: frozen whole blood, isolated PBMCs, or DNA extracted from either of those sample types. The TCR comes from a man older than 75 with COVID-19, enrolled during active disease. The chain employs TRBV6-6 and TRBJ2-2; TRBD1 fits 9 bases in the junction. Material for sequencing was peripheral blood. The encoded CDR3 is CASLVPGQGHTGELFF. Read as DNA, the sequence is TGTGCCAGCCTAGTGCCGGGACAGGGACACACCGGGGAGCTGTTTTTT.